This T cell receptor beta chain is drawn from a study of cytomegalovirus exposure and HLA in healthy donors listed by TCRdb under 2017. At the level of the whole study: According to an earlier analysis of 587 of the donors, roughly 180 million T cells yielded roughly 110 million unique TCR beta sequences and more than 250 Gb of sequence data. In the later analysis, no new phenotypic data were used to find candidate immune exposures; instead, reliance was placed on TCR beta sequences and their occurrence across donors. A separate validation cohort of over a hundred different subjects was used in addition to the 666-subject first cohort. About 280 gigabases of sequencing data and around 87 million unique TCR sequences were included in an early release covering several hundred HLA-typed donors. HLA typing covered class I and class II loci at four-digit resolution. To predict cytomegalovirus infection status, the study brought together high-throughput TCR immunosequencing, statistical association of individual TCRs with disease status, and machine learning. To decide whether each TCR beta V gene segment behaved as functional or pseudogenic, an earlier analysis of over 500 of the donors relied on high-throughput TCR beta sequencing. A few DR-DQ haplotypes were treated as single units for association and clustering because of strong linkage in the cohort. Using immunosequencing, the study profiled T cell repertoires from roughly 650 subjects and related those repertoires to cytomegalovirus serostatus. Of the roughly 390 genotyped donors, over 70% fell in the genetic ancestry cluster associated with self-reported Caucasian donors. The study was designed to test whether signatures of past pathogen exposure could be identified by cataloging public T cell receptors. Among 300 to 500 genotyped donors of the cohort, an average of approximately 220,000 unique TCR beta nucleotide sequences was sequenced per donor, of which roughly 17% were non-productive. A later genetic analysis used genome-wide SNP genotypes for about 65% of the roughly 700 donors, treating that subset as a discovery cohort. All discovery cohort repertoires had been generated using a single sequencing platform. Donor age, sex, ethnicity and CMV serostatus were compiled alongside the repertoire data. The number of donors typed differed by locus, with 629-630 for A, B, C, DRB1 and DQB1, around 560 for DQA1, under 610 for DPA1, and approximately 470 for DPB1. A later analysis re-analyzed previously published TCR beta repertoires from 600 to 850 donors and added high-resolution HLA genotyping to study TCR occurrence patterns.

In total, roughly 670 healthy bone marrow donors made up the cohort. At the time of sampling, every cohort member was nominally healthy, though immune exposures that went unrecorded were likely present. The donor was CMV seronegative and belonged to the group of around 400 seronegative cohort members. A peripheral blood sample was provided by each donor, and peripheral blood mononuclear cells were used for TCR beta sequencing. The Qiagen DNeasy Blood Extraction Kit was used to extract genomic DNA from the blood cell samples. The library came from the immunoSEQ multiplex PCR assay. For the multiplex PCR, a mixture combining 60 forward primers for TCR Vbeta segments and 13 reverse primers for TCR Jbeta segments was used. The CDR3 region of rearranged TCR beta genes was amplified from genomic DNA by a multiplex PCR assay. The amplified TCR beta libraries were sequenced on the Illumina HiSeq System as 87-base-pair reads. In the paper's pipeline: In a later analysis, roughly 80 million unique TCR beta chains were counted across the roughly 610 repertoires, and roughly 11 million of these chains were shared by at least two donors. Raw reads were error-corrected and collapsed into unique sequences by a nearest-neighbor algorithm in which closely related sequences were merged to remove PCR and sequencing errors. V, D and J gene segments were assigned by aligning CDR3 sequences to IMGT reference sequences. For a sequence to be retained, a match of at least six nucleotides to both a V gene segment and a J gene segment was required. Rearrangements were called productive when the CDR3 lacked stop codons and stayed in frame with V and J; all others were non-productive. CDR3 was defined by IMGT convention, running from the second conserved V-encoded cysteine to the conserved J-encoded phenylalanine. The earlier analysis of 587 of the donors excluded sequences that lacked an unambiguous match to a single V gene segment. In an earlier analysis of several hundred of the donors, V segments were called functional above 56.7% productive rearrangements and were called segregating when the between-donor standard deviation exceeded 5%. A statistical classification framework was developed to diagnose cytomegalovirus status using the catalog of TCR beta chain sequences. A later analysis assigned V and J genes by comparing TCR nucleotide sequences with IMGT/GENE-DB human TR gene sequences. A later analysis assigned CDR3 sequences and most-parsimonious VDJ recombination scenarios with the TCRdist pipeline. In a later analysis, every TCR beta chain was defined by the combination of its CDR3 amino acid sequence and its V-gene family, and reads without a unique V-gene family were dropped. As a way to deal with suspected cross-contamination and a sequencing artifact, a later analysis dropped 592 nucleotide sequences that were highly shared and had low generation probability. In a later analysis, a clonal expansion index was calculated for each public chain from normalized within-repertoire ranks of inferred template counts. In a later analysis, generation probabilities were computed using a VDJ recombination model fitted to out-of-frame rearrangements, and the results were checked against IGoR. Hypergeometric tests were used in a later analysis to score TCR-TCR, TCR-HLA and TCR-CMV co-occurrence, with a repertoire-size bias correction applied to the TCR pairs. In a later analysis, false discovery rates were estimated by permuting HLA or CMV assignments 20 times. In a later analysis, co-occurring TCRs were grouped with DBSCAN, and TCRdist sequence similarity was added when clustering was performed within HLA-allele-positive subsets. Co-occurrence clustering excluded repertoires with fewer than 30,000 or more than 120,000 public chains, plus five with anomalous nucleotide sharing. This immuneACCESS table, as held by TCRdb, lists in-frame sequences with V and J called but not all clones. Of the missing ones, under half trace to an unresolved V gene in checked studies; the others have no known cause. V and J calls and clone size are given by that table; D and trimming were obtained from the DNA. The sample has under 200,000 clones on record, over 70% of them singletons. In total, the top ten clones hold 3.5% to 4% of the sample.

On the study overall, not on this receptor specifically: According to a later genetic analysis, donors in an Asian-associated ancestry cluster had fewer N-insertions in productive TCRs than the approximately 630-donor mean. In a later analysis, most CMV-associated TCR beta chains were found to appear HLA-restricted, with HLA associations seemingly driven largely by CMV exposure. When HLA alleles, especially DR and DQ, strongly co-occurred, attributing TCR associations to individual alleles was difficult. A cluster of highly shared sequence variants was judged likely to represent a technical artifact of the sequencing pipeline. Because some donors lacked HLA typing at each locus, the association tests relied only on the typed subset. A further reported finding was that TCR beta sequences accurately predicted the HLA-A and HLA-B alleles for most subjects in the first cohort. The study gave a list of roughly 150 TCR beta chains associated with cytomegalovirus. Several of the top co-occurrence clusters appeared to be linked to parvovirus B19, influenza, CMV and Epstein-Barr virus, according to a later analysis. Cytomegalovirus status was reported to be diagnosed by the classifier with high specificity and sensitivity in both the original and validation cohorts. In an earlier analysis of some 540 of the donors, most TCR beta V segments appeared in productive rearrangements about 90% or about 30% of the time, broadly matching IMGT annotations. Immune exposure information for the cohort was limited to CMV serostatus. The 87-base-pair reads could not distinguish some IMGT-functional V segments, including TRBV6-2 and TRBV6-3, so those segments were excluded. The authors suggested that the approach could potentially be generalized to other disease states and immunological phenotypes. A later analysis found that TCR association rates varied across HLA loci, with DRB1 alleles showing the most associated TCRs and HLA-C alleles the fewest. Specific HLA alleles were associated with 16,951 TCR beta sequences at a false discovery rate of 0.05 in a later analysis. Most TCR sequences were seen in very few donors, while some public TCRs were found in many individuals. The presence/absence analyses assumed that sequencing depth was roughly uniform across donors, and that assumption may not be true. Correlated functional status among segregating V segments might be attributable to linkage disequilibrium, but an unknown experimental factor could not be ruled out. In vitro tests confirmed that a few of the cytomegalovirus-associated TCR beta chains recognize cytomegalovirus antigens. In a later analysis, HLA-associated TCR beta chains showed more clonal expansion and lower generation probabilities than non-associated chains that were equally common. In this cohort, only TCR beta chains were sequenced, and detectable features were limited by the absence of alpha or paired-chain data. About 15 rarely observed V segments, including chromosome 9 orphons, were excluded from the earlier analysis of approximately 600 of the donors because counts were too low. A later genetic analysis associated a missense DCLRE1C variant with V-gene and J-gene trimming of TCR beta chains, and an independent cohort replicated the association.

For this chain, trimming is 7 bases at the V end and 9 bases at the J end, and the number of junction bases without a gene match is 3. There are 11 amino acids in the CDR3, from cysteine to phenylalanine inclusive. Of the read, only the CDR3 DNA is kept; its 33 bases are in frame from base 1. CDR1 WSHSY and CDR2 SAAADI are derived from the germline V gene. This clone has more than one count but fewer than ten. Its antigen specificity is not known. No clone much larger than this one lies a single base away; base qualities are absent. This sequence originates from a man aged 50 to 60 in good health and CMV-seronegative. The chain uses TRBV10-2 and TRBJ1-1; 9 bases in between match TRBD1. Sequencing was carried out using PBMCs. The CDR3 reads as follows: CASNHRGQAFF. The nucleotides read TGCGCCAGCAATCACAGGGGGCAAGCTTTCTTT.